This TCR beta chain was recovered during a study of response to subunit inactivated influenza vaccine (dated by TCRdb to about 2018). For the wider study: Deep quantitative profiling of the T cell receptor repertoire was used in the study to follow responses to a trivalent subunit inactivated influenza vaccine.

Library preparation employed RT-PCR. The reads were generated on an Illumina HiSeq 2500. TCRdb took the public reads, trimmed them with fastp at Q25, ran MiXCR for clone calling and kept in-frame beta chains. Each entry is one CDR3 protein sequence, shown with its most common DNA and genes. Across this sample there are roughly 780,000 distinct CDR3 sequences, with under 20% seen only once. The ten largest clones add up to approximately 11% of the sample. The junction shows trimming of 0 bases on V and 7 bases on J, plus 14 bases between the germline ends. Looking up the germline V gene yields CDR1 SGDLS and CDR2 YYNGEE. Reading from cysteine to phenylalanine, the CDR3 counts 14 amino acids. Just CDR3 DNA is preserved here, 42 bases in frame from base 1. Paper-wide results and their limitations: According to the authors, only a limited number of new T cells may be recruited by each seasonal influenza vaccination.

With respect to this clonotype: Its antigen target is currently unknown. Per-base qualities were not stored, and no clone one base away is much larger.

The sequence came from a middle-aged man who received an inactivated influenza vaccine. Donor details come from another sample of the same person, matched by shared clones. The chain joins TRBV9 to TRBJ2-7, with the D call tentatively TRBD1 or TRBD2, each fitting 5 bases. Sample: PBMCs from blood, taken less than 6 days after vaccination. The CDR3 reads CASSVGGRPGEQYF. The DNA is as follows: TGTGCCAGCAGCGTAGGGGGCAGGCCGGGGGAGCAGTACTTC.